This TCR beta chain was captured by sequencing in a study of T cells in Graves' hyperthyroidism and ophthalmopathy. The length of the CDR3 is 16 residues. The germline V gene encodes CDR1 SEHNR and CDR2 FQNEAQ (reference sequence). V was clipped by 5 bases and J by 4 bases; unmatched bases: 12. Amplified TCR beta CDR3 regions derived from RNA transcripts. First-round RT-PCR targeting the TCR CDR3 was performed with the HTBI primer set. TCRdb fed the multiplex PCR reads into MiXCR, producing one record per CDR3 protein. The table lists approximately 600,000 distinct CDR3 sequences, about 14% of them singletons, with 3.5% to 4.5% in the top ten. This clonotype was counted ten times or more.

The sequence came from a woman aged 40 to 50 with Graves' ophthalmopathy. The specimen sequenced was blood. V is TRBV7-9 and J is TRBJ1-1; 8 bases align to TRBD1. The CDR3 DNA follows: TGTGCCAGCAGCCGGGGGTGGACAGGGAGCATCACTGAAGCTTTCTTT. Amino acid sequence: CASSRGWTGSITEAFF. The full variable domain, rest sourced from reference TRBV7-9 and TRBJ1-1, is DTGVSQNPRHKITKRGQNVTFRCDPISEHNRLYWYRQTLGQGPEFLTYFQNEAQLEKSRLLSDRFSAERPKGSFSTLEIQRTEQGDSAMYLCASSRGWTGSITEAFFGQGTRLTVV.